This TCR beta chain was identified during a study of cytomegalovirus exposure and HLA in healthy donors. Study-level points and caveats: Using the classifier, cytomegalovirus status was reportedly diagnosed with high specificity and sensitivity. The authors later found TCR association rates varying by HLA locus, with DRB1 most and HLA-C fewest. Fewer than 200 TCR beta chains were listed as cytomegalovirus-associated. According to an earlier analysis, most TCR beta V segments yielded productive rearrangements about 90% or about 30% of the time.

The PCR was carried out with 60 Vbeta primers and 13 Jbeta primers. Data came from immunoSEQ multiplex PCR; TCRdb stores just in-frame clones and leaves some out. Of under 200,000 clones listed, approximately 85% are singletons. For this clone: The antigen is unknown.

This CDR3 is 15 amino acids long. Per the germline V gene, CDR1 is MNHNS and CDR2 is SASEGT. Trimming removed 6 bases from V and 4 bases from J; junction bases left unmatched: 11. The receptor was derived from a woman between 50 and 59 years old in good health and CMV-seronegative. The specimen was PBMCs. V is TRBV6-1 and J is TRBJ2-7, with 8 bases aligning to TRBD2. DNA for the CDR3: TGTGCCAGCAGGTTGGCGGGTAGCGGGAAATACGAGCAGTACTTC. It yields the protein CASRLAGSGKYEQYF.